This T cell receptor beta chain was identified in a study of T cells after yellow fever vaccination. In making TCR cDNA, 5'RACE template switching added a universal primer site and UMIs to it. One entry per CDR3 protein, called by TCRdb with MiXCR from the 5' RACE reads. Here the sample spans around 320,000 distinct CDR3 sequences, 3.5% to 4.5% being singletons. Study-level findings and limits: Clonotypes appearing in both CD4 and CD8 compartments existed, and their share was small.

This clonotype was detected many times. The antigen remains undetermined. This TCR came from a man aged 18 to 29 who received the YFV17D yellow fever vaccine. Source: PBMCs, taken 15 days after the yellow fever booster vaccination.

The CDR3 coding sequence is TGTGCCAGCAGTCGAGGGGCCGACACAGATACGCAGTATTTT. Translating it yields CASSRGADTDTQYF. The V call is TRBV6-6, the J call TRBJ2-3; perhaps D is TRBD1 or TRBD2 (5 bases each). Germline V lookup: CDR1 MNHNY, CDR2 SVGAGI (reference sequence). The CDR3 totals 14 residues. V shed 5 bases and J shed 2 bases, with 11 bases lying between them.